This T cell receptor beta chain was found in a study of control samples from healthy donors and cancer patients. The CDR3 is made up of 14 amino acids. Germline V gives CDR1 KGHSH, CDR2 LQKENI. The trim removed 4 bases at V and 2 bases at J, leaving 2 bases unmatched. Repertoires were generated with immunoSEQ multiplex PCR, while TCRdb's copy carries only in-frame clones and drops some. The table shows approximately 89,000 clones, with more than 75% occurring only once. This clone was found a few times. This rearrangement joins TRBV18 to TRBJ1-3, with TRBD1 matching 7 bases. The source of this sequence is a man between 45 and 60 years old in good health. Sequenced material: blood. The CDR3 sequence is CASSRQGAGNTIYF. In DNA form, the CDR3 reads TGTGCCAGCTCACGACAGGGCGCTGGAAACACCATATATTTT.